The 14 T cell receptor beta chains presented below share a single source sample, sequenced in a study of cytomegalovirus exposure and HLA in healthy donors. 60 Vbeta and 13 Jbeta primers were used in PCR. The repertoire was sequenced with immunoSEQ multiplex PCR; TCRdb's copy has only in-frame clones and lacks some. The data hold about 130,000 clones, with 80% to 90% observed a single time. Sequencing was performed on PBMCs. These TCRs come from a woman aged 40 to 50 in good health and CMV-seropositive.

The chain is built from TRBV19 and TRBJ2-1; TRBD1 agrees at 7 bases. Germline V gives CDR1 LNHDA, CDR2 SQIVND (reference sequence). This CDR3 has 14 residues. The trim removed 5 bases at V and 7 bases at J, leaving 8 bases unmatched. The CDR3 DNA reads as TGTGCCAGTAGTGAAACGGGACAGAGAAATGAGCAGTTCTTC. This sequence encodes CASSETGQRNEQFF. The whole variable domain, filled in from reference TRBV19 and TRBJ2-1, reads DGGITQSPKYLFRKEGQNVTLSCEQNLNHDAMYWYRQDPGQGLRLIYYSQIVNDFQKGDIAEGYSVSREKKESFPLTVTSAQKNPTAFYLCASSETGQRNEQFFGPGTRLTVL.

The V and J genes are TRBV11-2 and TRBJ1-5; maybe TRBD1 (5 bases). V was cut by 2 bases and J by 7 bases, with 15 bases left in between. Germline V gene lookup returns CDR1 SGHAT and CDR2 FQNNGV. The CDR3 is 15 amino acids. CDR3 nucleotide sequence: TGTGCCAGCAGCTTATTCGTAGGGGCAGAGCAGCCCCAGCATTTT. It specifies CASSLFVGAEQPQHF.

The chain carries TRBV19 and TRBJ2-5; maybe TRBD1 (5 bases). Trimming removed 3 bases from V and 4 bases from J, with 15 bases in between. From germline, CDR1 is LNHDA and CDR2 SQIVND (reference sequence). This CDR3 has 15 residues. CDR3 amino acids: CASSIGSRGLETQYF. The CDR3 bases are TGTGCCAGTAGTATCGGGTCTAGGGGATTAGAGACCCAGTACTTC.

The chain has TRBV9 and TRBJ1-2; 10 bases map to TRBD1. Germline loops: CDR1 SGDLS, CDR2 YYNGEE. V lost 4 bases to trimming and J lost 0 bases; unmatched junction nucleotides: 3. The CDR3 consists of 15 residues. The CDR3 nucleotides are TGTGCCAGCAGCCCGGGACAGGGGACTAACTATGGCTACACCTTC. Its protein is CASSPGQGTNYGYTF.

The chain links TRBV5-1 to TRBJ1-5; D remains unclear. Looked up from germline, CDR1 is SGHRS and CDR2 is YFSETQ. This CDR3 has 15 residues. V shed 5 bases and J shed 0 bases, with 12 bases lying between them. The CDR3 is CASSPGLDSNQPQHF. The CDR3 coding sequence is TGCGCCAGCAGTCCTGGACTTGATAGCAATCAGCCCCAGCATTTT.

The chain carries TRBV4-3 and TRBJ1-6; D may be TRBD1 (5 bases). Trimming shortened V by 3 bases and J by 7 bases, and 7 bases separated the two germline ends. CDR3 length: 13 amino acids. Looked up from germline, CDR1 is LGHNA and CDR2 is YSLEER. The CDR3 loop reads CASSQGGNSPLHF. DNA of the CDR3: TGCGCCAGCAGCCAGGGGGGGAATTCACCCCTCCACTTT.

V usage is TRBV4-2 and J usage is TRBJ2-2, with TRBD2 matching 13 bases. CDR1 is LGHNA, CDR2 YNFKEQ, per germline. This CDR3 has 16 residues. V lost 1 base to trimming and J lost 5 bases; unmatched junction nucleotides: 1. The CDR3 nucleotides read TGTGCCAGCAGCCAAGGACTAGCGGGAGGTACCGGGGAGCTGTTTTTT. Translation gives CASSQGLAGGTGELFF.

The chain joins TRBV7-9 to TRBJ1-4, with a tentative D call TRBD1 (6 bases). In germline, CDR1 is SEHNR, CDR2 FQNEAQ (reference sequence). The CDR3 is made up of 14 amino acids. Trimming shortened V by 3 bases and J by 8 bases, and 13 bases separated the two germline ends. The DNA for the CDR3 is TGTGCCAGCAGCTTCCAGGGGCTGGGGGAAAAACTGTTTTTT. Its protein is CASSFQGLGEKLFF.

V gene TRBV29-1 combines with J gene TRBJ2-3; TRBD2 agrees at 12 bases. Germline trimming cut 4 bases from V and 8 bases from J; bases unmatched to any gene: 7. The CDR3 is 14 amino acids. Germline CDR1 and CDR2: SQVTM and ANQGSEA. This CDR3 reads CSVVPGTSGRTQYF. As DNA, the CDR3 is TGCAGCGTTGTTCCCGGGACTAGCGGGCGTACGCAGTATTTT.

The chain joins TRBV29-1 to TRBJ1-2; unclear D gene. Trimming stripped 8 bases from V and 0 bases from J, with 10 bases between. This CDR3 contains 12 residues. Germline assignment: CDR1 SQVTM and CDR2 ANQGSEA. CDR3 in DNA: TGCAGCTTTGTGACACCTAACTATGGCTACACCTTC. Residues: CSFVTPNYGYTF.

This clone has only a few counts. Written as DNA, the CDR3 is TGTGCCAGCAGTGAAGCCGGGACAGGGGCGATTAGGTCCAACGTCCTGACTTTC. Amino acid sequence: CASSEAGTGAIRSNVLTF. This rearrangement joins TRBV6-1 to TRBJ2-6; TRBD1 matches 10 bases. This CDR3 is built from 18 residues. The ends lost 0 bases at V and 8 bases at J; junction bases unmatched: 10. The germline gives CDR1 MNHNS, CDR2 SASEGT.

The CDR3 nucleotides are TGCGCCAGCAGCCCACTAGCGGGGGGGTCTGGTGAGCAGTTCTTC. It is translated as CASSPLAGGSGEQFF. V gene TRBV10-1 combines with J gene TRBJ2-1, with 13 bases identical to TRBD2. This CDR3 is built from 15 residues. With 6 bases clipped from V and 9 bases from J, the junction kept 8 bases outside the gene matches. CDR1 is WNHNN, CDR2 SYGVQD, per germline (reference sequence).

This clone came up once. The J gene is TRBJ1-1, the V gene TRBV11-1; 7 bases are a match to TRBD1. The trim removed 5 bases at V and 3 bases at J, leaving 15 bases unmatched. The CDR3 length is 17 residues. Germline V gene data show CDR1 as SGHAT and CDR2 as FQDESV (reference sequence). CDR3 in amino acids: CASSPASTGKLYTEAFF. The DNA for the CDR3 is TGTGCCAGCAGCCCCGCCTCGACAGGGAAATTGTACACTGAAGCTTTCTTT.

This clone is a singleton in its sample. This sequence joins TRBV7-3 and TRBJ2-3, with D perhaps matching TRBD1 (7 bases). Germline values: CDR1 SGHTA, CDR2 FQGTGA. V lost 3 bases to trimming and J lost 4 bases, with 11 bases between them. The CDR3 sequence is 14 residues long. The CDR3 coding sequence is TGTGCCAGCAGCTTCACAGGGGAGGCAGATACGCAGTATTTT. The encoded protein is CASSFTGEADTQYF.